The TCR beta chain described here comes from a study of T cell responses to AZD1222 COVID-19 vaccine. Study-level background: Pooled samples include second doses given at about 4 or 12 weeks.

The CDR3 extends over 13 amino acids. Trimming took 5 bases from V and 8 from J, leaving 15 bases between them. Germline assignment: CDR1 MDHEN and CDR2 SYDVKM. Notes on the study in general: White British donors predominated, females outnumbered males, and clonal diversity was possibly underestimated. Following two doses of AZD1222, Spike-specific TCR breadth and depth rose. Nearly half of the spike-specific TCRs reportedly recognize variant regions that carry no mutations.

A remark on this clone: Its specificity is unknown.

Sequencing used immunoSEQ multiplex PCR; TCRdb keeps in-frame clones, though not all of them. The data show approximately 170,000 clones, around 93% seen once. This chain joins TRBV28 and TRBJ1-1, with D uncertain. The source was peripheral blood, collected on day 0 of AZD1222 vaccination. This sequence originates from an adult in good health. In DNA, the CDR3 is TGTGCCAGCAGTGTCCCGGGAAGTCGCGAAGCTTTCTTT. This encodes CASSVPGSREAFF.